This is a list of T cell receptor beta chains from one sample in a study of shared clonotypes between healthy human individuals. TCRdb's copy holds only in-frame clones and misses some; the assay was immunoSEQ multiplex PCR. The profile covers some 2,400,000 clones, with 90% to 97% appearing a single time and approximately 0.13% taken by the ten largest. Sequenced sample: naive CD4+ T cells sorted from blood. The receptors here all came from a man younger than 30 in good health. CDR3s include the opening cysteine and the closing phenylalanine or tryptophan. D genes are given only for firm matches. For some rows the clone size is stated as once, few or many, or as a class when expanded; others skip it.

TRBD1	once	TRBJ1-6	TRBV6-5	CATTGAAPDDSPLHF	TGTGCCACCACAGGGGCAGCCCCTGACGATTCACCCCTCCACTTT
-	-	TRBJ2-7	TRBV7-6	CASSYAAGPYEQYF	TGTGCCAGCAGCTACGCGGCAGGGCCCTACGAGCAGTACTTC
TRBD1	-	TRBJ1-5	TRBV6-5	CASRSGTGGNQPQHF	TGTGCCAGCAGATCCGGGACAGGGGGCAATCAGCCCCAGCATTTT
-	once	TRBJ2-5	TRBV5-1	CASTQSPRVGQETQYF	TGCGCCAGTACCCAGTCTCCCAGGGTAGGGCAAGAGACCCAGTACTTC
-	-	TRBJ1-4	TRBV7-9	CASSKQRALANEKLFF	TGTGCCAGCAGCAAACAGAGGGCGCTTGCTAATGAAAAACTGTTTTTT
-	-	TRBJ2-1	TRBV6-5	CASSYLGVTEQFF	TGTGCCAGCAGTTACCTAGGTGTAACTGAGCAGTTCTTC
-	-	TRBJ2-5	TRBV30	CAWSGTGWGETQYF	TGTGCCTGGAGTGGTACAGGGTGGGGCGAGACCCAGTACTTC
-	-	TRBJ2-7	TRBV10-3	CAISDLGEQYF	TGTGCCATCAGTGACCTCGGGGAGCAGTACTTC
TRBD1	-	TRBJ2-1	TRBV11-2	CASILRGPSSYNEQFF	TGTGCCAGCATTTTGAGGGGGCCGAGCTCCTACAATGAGCAGTTCTTC
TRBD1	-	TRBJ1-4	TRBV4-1	CASSQGQGVAPTNEKLFF	TGCGCCAGCAGCCAGGGACAGGGGGTCGCCCCAACTAATGAAAAACTGTTTTTT
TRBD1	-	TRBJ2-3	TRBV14	CASSQVGRGREDTQYF	TGTGCCAGCAGCCAAGTGGGCAGGGGGCGTGAAGATACGCAGTATTTT
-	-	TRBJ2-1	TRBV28	CASSPGGTSNDEQFF	TGTGCCAGCAGTCCAGGGGGGACTAGTAACGATGAGCAGTTCTTC